This is a list of T cell receptor beta chains from one sample in a study of cytomegalovirus exposure and HLA in healthy donors. Method: immunoSEQ multiplex PCR; TCRdb's copy keeps in-frame clones and lacks some. The sample has more than 100,000 clones, 72% seen once. Sequenced sample: PBMCs. All receptors derive from a man aged 50 to 59 in good health and CMV-seropositive. Each CDR3 is given with its conserved first and last residue. A D gene is named only where the DNA matches it firmly. Clone size appears in some rows only: once, few, many, or a class for an expanded clone.

>once|TRBV5-4|TRBJ2-7|TRBD2
TGTGCCAGCAGCAGAATACCGGGACTAGTCATCTTC
CASSRIPGLVIF
>.|TRBV18|TRBJ1-1|TRBD1
TGTGCCAGCTCATATTCGAAAGACAGGGGGTTACAGGGCACTGAAGCTTTCTTT
CASSYSKDRGLQGTEAFF
>.|TRBV5-4|TRBJ2-5|.
TGTGCCAGCAGCTTGAGGCGGGCGGGAGAGACCCAGTACTTC
CASSLRRAGETQYF
>few|TRBV7-8|TRBJ2-7|TRBD1
TGTGCCAGCAGCTTAGAGGGACAGGGATACGAGCAGTACTTC
CASSLEGQGYEQYF
>.|TRBV2|TRBJ1-1|TRBD1
TGTGCCAGCAATAGACAGGGGCAGAACACTGAAGCTTTCTTT
CASNRQGQNTEAFF
>.|TRBV5-1|TRBJ2-3|TRBD2
TGCGCCAGCAGCTACATAGCGGGGGGGCCAGATACGCAGTATTTT
CASSYIAGGPDTQYF
>once|TRBV7-9|TRBJ1-1|.
TGTGCCAGCAGCCCAACGACGAACCAGGGGGAAGCTTTCTTT
CASSPTTNQGEAFF
>.|TRBV4-3|TRBJ2-2|TRBD1
TGCGCCAGCAGCCAAGAGATAGGTGGGGACAGGGAGAACACCGGGGAGCTGTTTTTT
CASSQEIGGDRENTGELFF
>.|TRBV28|TRBJ2-1|TRBD2
TGTGCCAGCAGTGATCTTCGACTGGGGGGGTACAATGAGCAGTTCTTC
CASSDLRLGGYNEQFF
>.|TRBV7-2|TRBJ1-6|TRBD1
TGTGCCAGCAGCTTAACAGGGGATAAGAATTCACCCCTCCACTTT
CASSLTGDKNSPLHF
>.|TRBV5-1|TRBJ2-7|TRBD1
TGCGCCAGCAGCTTGGAAGGACAGGGGGGAACCTACGAGCAGTACTTC
CASSLEGQGGTYEQYF
>.|TRBV28|TRBJ2-4|.
TGTGCCAGCAGTCGGACAGCATCCAGGGACATTCAGTACTTC
CASSRTASRDIQYF
>.|TRBV7-6|TRBJ2-5|TRBD1
TGTGCCAGCAGCTTCAACAGGGGAAAATCAGAGACCCAGTACTTC
CASSFNRGKSETQYF
>.|TRBV28|TRBJ2-2|.
TGTGCCATTCAACGGACAGCGAACACCGGGGAGCTGTTTTTT
CAIQRTANTGELFF
>.|TRBV5-1|TRBJ1-3|TRBD1
TGCGCCAGCAGCTTGGGAGACAGGGCTGGAAACACCATATATTTT
CASSLGDRAGNTIYF
>.|TRBV12-5|TRBJ2-7|.
TGTGCTAGTGGTTTGCAAATAGAGTTGAAGCAGTACTTC
CASGLQIELKQYF
>.|TRBV5-1|TRBJ1-4|TRBD1
TGCGCCAGCAGCTTTGCAGGGGGCACAGGTGAAAAACTGTTTTTT
CASSFAGGTGEKLFF
>.|TRBV19|TRBJ2-5|.
TGTGCCAGTAGTGGGGACTTAAACCGGGGGACCCAGTACTTC
CASSGDLNRGTQYF
>.|TRBV7-2|TRBJ2-5|TRBD2
TGTGCCAGCAGCTTAAGAGTAGCGGGAGACGGAGAGACCCAGTACTTC
CASSLRVAGDGETQYF
>.|TRBV2|TRBJ1-4|.
TGTGCCAGCAGTGTGGGGGGGGGACTGTTTTTT
CASSVGGGLFF
>.|TRBV11-3|TRBJ2-1|TRBD2
TGTGCCAGCAGCTTAGGTCTAGCGGAGAACAATGAGCAGTTCTTC
CASSLGLAENNEQFF
>.|TRBV12-5|TRBJ2-5|.
TGTGCTAGTGGTCCCAGGGGCGGAGAGACCCAGTACTTC
CASGPRGGETQYF
>.|TRBV5-4|TRBJ1-2|TRBD1
TGTGCCAGCAGCGTGCGACAGGGACGCTATGGCTACACCTTC
CASSVRQGRYGYTF
>.|TRBV7-2|TRBJ2-2|TRBD2
TGTGCCAGCAGCTTTCAGCGGGGGGCCGGCGGGGAGCTGTTTTTT
CASSFQRGAGGELFF
>.|TRBV28|TRBJ1-6|TRBD1
TGTGCCAGCAGTTTAGGAGGACAGGGGAATTCACCCCTCCACTTT
CASSLGGQGNSPLHF
>.|TRBV25-1|TRBJ1-2|.
TGTGCCAGCAGTGTCGGGGGGTACGGCTACACCTTC
CASSVGGYGYTF
>.|TRBV5-1|TRBJ2-7|.
TGCGCCAACGACGAACTCAGACAACAGGGCCCTGAATTCTCCTACGAGCAGTACTTC
CANDELRQQGPEFSYEQYF
>.|TRBV29-1|TRBJ2-1|TRBD2
TGCAGCGTGGGCCGTAGCGGGAGGGCCAATAATGAGCAGTTCTTC
CSVGRSGRANNEQFF
>.|TRBV10-2|TRBJ2-3|.
TGCGCCAGCAGTGAAACCACTCCACAGACTACGCAGTATTTT
CASSETTPQTTQYF
>.|TRBV28|TRBJ2-2|TRBD2
TGTGCCAGCAGTTCGGTCCGGGGGGGCGTCGCGAACACCGGGGAGCTGTTTTTT
CASSSVRGGVANTGELFF
>.|TRBV25-1|TRBJ2-3|.
TGTGCCAGCACCTCCTTAGATACGCAGTATTTT
CASTSLDTQYF
>few|TRBV6-5|TRBJ1-2|.
TGTGCCAGCAGCAATCCGGGGGTGTTGGGCTACACCTTC
CASSNPGVLGYTF
>.|TRBV2|TRBJ2-5|.
TGTGCCAGCAGTGGAGACAGAAAAGAGACCCAGTACTTC
CASSGDRKETQYF
>few|TRBV7-9|TRBJ2-7|.
TGTGCCAGCAGCTCGGACTCTTCCCGCATCGAGCAGTACTTC
CASSSDSSRIEQYF
>.|TRBV27|TRBJ2-3|TRBD1
TGTGCCAGCATGTGGCGGGACAGGGGGCAAGATACGCAGTATTTT
CASMWRDRGQDTQYF
>.|TRBV13|TRBJ2-7|.
TGTGCCAGCAGCAAAGACAGGACCTACGAGCAGTACTTC
CASSKDRTYEQYF
>.|TRBV6-5|TRBJ2-5|.
TGTGCCAGCAGTTTCACTCCCAGGGGCCAAGAGACCCAGTACTTC
CASSFTPRGQETQYF
>few|TRBV2|TRBJ1-1|.
TGTGCCGGGAAGGGGCTCAACACTGAAGCTTTCTTT
CAGKGLNTEAFF
>.|TRBV2|TRBJ1-2|TRBD1
TGTGCCAGACAGGGGGCGCCGAGGAATGGCTACACCTTC
CARQGAPRNGYTF
>.|TRBV29-1|TRBJ2-7|.
TGCAGCGTTGTAGGCAGGGGAGTTAACTACGAGCAGTACTTC
CSVVGRGVNYEQYF